These 6 T cell receptor beta chains originate from one sample sequenced in a study of shared clonotypes between healthy human individuals. Repertoires were generated with immunoSEQ multiplex PCR, while TCRdb's copy carries only in-frame clones and drops some. The sample carries roughly 2.1 million clones, approximately 94% recorded once. CD8 cells classed as naive were CD45RO-negative and positively selected for CCR7, excluding terminally differentiated effector memory CD45RA+ cells. The sample consisted of naive CD8+ T cells from PBMCs. These receptors were obtained from a man younger than 30 in good health. Some clones in this sample may be carry-over from other donors' samples.

The chain couples TRBV11-2 to TRBJ2-7, with TRBD1 identical over 9 bases. In germline, CDR1 is SGHAT, CDR2 FQNNGV. The CDR3 has 14 residues. Unmatched junction bases numbered 8, after V lost 4 bases and J lost 7 bases. CDR3 in DNA: TGTGCCAGCAGCTCCCCACGGACAGGGGAAGAGCAGTACTTC. Protein sequence: CASSSPRTGEEQYF.

The chain recombines TRBV25-1 with TRBJ1-2, with TRBD1 as a possible D gene (6 bases). The ends were cut back, 4 bases at V and 8 bases at J, with 17 bases in the middle. The germline CDR1 and CDR2 sequences are MGHDK and SYGVNS. The CDR3 extends over 14 amino acids. The CDR3 nucleotides are TGTGCCAGCAGTGCGGGGGCAGGGTGGACAGGCTACACCTTC. As protein: CASSAGAGWTGYTF.

This clone was seen just once. The J gene is TRBJ2-3, the V gene TRBV27; D is unresolved. Germline assignment: CDR1 MNHEY and CDR2 SMNVEV (reference sequence). This CDR3 spans 15 amino acids. The germline V and J ends were trimmed by 1 base and 2 bases, with 10 bases remaining between them. CDR3 coding DNA: TGTGCCAGCAGTTTATTATTCCCGAACACAGATACGCAGTATTTT. It yields the protein CASSLLFPNTDTQYF.

The chain links TRBV4-1 to TRBJ2-7; D possibly corresponds to TRBD2 (5 bases). V was shortened by 4 bases and J by 0 bases, with 10 bases between the two germline ends. Looked up from germline, CDR1 is MGHRA and CDR2 is YSYEKL. The CDR3 has 14 residues. The CDR3: CASSLSGSSYEQYF. DNA of the CDR3: TGCGCCAGCAGCCTCAGCGGTAGCTCCTACGAGCAGTACTTC.

The V and J genes are TRBV7-8 and TRBJ1-2, with unresolved D. Per germline, CDR1 SGHVS and CDR2 FQNEAQ. Trimming pared 1 base from V and 4 bases from J, leaving 19 bases between. CDR3 length equals 17 residues. CDR3 coding DNA: TGTGCCAGCAGCTTAGACCTCGCCACCGCGTCGGGCTATGGCTACACCTTC. The encoded protein is CASSLDLATASGYGYTF.

This CDR3 is CASSLDTSGSSYEQYF. The DNA of the CDR3 is TGTGCCAGCAGCTTAGATACTAGCGGGAGCTCCTACGAGCAGTACTTC. V is TRBV7-9 and J is TRBJ2-7; 11 positions agree with TRBD2. The germline V gene encodes CDR1 SEHNR and CDR2 FQNEAQ (reference sequence). Losses at the gene ends were 1 base for V and 0 bases for J; bases not matched to a gene: 2. The CDR3 sequence is 16 residues long.